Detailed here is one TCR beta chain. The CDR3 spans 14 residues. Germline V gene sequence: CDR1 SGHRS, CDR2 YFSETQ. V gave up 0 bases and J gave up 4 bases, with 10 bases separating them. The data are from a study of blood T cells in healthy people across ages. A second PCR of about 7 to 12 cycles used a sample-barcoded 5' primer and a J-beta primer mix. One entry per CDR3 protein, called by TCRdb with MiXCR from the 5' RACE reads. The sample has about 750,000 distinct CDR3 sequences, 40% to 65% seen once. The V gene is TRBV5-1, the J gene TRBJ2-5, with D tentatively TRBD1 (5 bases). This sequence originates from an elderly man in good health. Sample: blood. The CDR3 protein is CASSLGSQGETQYF. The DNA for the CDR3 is TGCGCCAGCAGCTTGGGATCGCAGGGAGAGACCCAGTACTTC. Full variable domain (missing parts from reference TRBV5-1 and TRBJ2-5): KAGVTQTPRYLIKTRGQQVTLSCSPISGHRSVSWYQQTPGQGLQFLFEYFSETQRNKGNFPGRFSGRQFSNSRSEMNVSTLELGDSALYLCASSLGSQGETQYFGPGTRLLVL.